This section outlines one TCR beta chain sequence together with its context. This entry belongs to a study of blood T cell repertoires in COVID-19. Study information: Collection of acute and convalescent COVID-19 samples took place in the United States, Italy and Spain. Nucleic acid was either cDNA or gDNA, and it came from T cells, B-cell-depleted T cells, or PBMCs.

The germline V gene has CDR1 SGDLS and CDR2 YYNGEE. The CDR3 length is 18 residues. V lost 0 bases, J lost 6 bases, and 16 bases stayed unmatched. Source study methods: It was from reference gene primer amplification that nucleated cell counts were estimated. The protocol was immunoSEQ multiplex PCR, while the TCRdb copy is restricted to in-frame clones and leaves out a portion. That table supplies the V and J calls and clone size; D and trimming were determined from the DNA. The profile shows under 150,000 clones, roughly three quarters of them singletons. The clonotype comes from a woman of 80 years or more with acute or convalescent COVID-19. Sequenced input: peripheral blood. The J gene is TRBJ1-2, the V gene TRBV9; 8 bases map to TRBD1. CDR3 in amino acids: CASSVGIGQGLSTDGYTF. The CDR3, as DNA: TGTGCCAGCAGCGTAGGTATTGGACAGGGCTTGTCGACTGATGGCTACACCTTC.